This T cell receptor (beta chain) was captured in a study of cytomegalovirus exposure and HLA in healthy donors. Germline-derived CDR1 and CDR2 are LNHDA and SQIVND (reference sequence). This CDR3 comprises 14 residues. Trimming left V 5 bases short and J 8 bases short, with 15 bases between. This clone was counted a single time. 60 Vbeta and 13 Jbeta primers were used in PCR. Assay used: immunoSEQ multiplex PCR; TCRdb lists only in-frame clones, some missing. The profile shows about 140,000 clones, under 85% of them singletons. Sequencing was done on a sample of PBMCs. V usage is TRBV19 and J usage is TRBJ2-2; possibly TRBD2 for D (5 bases). The clonotype was recovered from a young man in good health and CMV-seronegative. The CDR3 region is CASSHVGVRGELFF. In DNA form, the CDR3 reads TGTGCCAGTAGTCACGTGGGAGTTAGAGGGGAGCTGTTTTTT.